Shown below are 13 T cell receptor beta chains from a single sample sequenced in a study of cytomegalovirus exposure and HLA in healthy donors. The PCR was carried out with 60 Vbeta primers and 13 Jbeta primers. This table comes from immunoSEQ multiplex PCR, and its TCRdb copy is limited to in-frame clones, with some not included. The sample holds 180,000 or so clones, around 80% seen once. Material: PBMCs. The receptors were sampled from a man aged 18 to 29 in good health and CMV-seronegative.

This clone occurred a few times. The gene calls are TRBV11-3 and TRBJ1-2, with 9 bases aligning to TRBD1. This CDR3 comprises 16 residues. Germline CDR1 is SGHNT and CDR2 is YENEEA. The V gene end was trimmed by 5 bases and the J gene end by 3 bases; junction bases not matched to a gene: 10. CDR3 region: CASSPTPTGGDYGYTF. CDR3 nucleotides: TGTGCCAGCAGCCCGACCCCGACAGGGGGGGACTATGGCTACACCTTC.

The table lists this clone with a few counts. The rearrangement joins TRBV15 to TRBJ2-3; 8 nucleotides agree with TRBD2. The germline V gene encodes CDR1 LNHNV and CDR2 YYDKDF (reference sequence). This CDR3 has 18 amino acids. With V trimmed by 2 bases and J by 0 bases, 10 bases remained unmatched. CDR3 sequence: CATSRHGLASTSTDTQYF. In nucleotides, the CDR3 is TGTGCCACCAGCAGACATGGACTAGCCTCAACTAGCACAGATACGCAGTATTTT.

J is TRBJ2-7 and V is TRBV2; the D gene is possibly TRBD2 (5 bases). Trimming left V 6 bases short and J 1 base short, with 16 bases between. CDR3 length: 15 residues. The germline V gene encodes CDR1 SNHLY and CDR2 FYNNEI. CDR3 amino acids: CASSLSRTGSYEQYF. In nucleotides, the CDR3 is TGTGCCAGCAGCCTTTCTAGGACGGGATCCTACGAGCAGTACTTC.

The chain combines TRBV10-1 with TRBJ2-7; possible D gene TRBD2, 6 bases. Looked up from germline, CDR1 is WNHNN and CDR2 is SYGVQD (reference sequence). This CDR3 comprises 14 residues. Deletions cut 2 bases from V and 3 bases from J, with 11 bases between. The CDR3 loop is CASSETGVLYEQYF. CDR3 nucleotide sequence: TGCGCCAGCAGTGAGACGGGAGTTCTCTACGAGCAGTACTTC.

The rearrangement joins TRBV5-1 to TRBJ2-2; D perhaps matches TRBD2 (5 bases). Germline V gene lookup returns CDR1 SGHRS and CDR2 YFSETQ. Trimming took 5 bases from V and 7 from J, leaving 24 bases between them. The CDR3 runs 17 residues. The CDR3 is CASSPVVRPGRGGELFF. The CDR3 coding sequence is TGCGCCAGCAGTCCCGTAGTTCGCCCGGGGAGAGGCGGGGAGCTGTTTTTT.

The rearrangement joins TRBV19 to TRBJ2-1; 8 nucleotides align to TRBD1. CDR1 is LNHDA, CDR2 SQIVND, per germline (reference sequence). Losses at the gene ends were 5 bases for V and 5 bases for J; bases not matched to a gene: 5. The CDR3 runs 14 residues. Here the CDR3 DNA reads TGTGCCAGTAGTCCCCGGACAGGGAACAATGAGCAGTTCTTC. It is translated as CASSPRTGNNEQFF.

This chain links TRBV19 with TRBJ2-1, with TRBD2 matching over 13 bases. The CDR3 contains 17 residues. Unmatched junction bases numbered 11, after V lost 6 bases and J lost 6 bases. Looked up from germline, CDR1 is LNHDA and CDR2 is SQIVND (reference sequence). The DNA for the CDR3 is TGTGCCAGTAGGCATGCGGGTGGGACTAGCGGGGTCAATGAGCAGTTCTTC. It codes for CASRHAGGTSGVNEQFF.

V usage is TRBV19 and J usage is TRBJ2-1; 8 bases map to TRBD2. The CDR3 runs to 16 residues. The germline CDR1 and CDR2 sequences are LNHDA and SQIVND (reference sequence). With V trimmed by 5 bases and J by 6 bases, 12 bases remained unmatched. CDR3 region: CASSSLRAGGANEQFF. The DNA of the CDR3 is TGTGCCAGTAGTTCCCTCAGGGCGGGAGGTGCCAATGAGCAGTTCTTC.

The chain carries TRBV7-9 and TRBJ1-1; D is possibly TRBD1 (6 bases). This CDR3 is built from 13 residues. V lost 2 bases and J 7 bases, leaving 11 bases between the germline ends. CDR1 and CDR2 from the germline V gene are SEHNR and FQNEAQ (reference sequence). DNA for the CDR3: TGTGCCAGCAGCTTAAACAGGGTGGATGAAGCTTTCTTT. Encoded protein: CASSLNRVDEAFF.

The chain has TRBV5-1 and TRBJ2-7, with a weak D call TRBD1 (5 bases). Germline loops: CDR1 SGHRS, CDR2 YFSETQ. The CDR3 spans 14 residues. Trimming cost V 0 bases and J 2 bases, with 9 bases left between them. The DNA of the CDR3 is TGCGCCAGCAGCTTGGCAGGGTCCACCTACGAGCAGTACTTC. It is translated as CASSLAGSTYEQYF.

This clone has a handful of counts. The chain carries TRBV18 and TRBJ2-6, with D tentatively TRBD1 (6 bases). Germline V gene lookup returns CDR1 KGHSH and CDR2 LQKENI. CDR3 size: 18 residues. V shed 3 bases and J shed 0 bases, with 15 bases lying between them. CDR3 protein: CASSPLDLQGSGANVLTF. The CDR3 bases are TGTGCCAGCTCACCGCTCGACCTACAGGGCTCTGGGGCCAACGTCCTGACTTTC.

V gene TRBV6-1 combines with J gene TRBJ1-1; TRBD1 might be the D (6 bases). Trimming shortened V by 3 bases and J by 4 bases, and 12 bases separated the two germline ends. The CDR3 length is 14 residues. CDR1 MNHNS and CDR2 SASEGT come from the germline V gene. The CDR3 sequence is CASSDRARGTEAFF. In DNA, the CDR3 is TGTGCCAGCAGTGACAGGGCCAGGGGCACTGAAGCTTTCTTT.

The CDR3 DNA sequence: TGTGCCAGCAGCGTAGTCGGGGGTTTGGAGCAGTACTTC. Protein: CASSVVGGLEQYF. The chain combines TRBV9 with TRBJ2-7; tentatively, D is TRBD2 (6 bases). CDR1 and CDR2 from the germline V gene are SGDLS and YYNGEE. V lost 0 bases, J lost 7 bases, and 11 bases lay in between. The CDR3 loop spans 13 amino acids.